The clone carrying this T cell receptor (beta chain) came up a few times. The antigen is not known. The ends were cut back, 5 bases at V and 3 bases at J, with 15 bases in the middle. Germline-derived CDR1 and CDR2 are SGHNT and YYREEE (reference sequence). The CDR3 contains 14 residues. Reverse transcribing all isolated RNA meant expressed TCRB transcripts were sequenced. Sequencing used immunoSEQ multiplex PCR; TCRdb keeps in-frame clones, though not all of them. The sample records 680,000 or so clones, 15% being singletons. The sample comes from a study of beta chain features in type 1 diabetes. At the level of the study: There was similarity between patients and healthy donors in age, gender and cell yields.

Study results and limitations: VDJ junctions sequenced from type 1 diabetes patients showed fewer insertions and more deletions.

Sequences were obtained from naive CD4+ T cells from blood. This clonotype was sampled from a man aged 18 to 30 in good health. The rearrangement links TRBV5-4 to TRBJ2-7; D gene uncertain. Written as DNA, the CDR3 is TGTGCCAGCAGTGTAAAGGGTGGAATCTACGAGCAGTACTTC. Protein: CASSVKGGIYEQYF.